These T cell receptor beta chains were read from a single sample in a study of cytomegalovirus exposure and HLA in healthy donors. Repertoires were generated with immunoSEQ multiplex PCR, while TCRdb's copy carries only in-frame clones and drops some. Of fewer than 85,000 clones in the sample, 65% to 90% were seen once. The source material was PBMCs. The source of these receptors is a man between 65 and 79 years old in good health and CMV-seropositive. CDR3s include the opening cysteine and the closing phenylalanine or tryptophan.

>TRBV4-3|TRBJ2-2
CASSQGASTGELFF
>TRBV10-1|TRBJ2-1
CASSEGLAGRLSYNEQFF
>TRBV19|TRBJ1-1
CATQGSGSMNTEAFF
>TRBV13|TRBJ2-5
CASSLTGVETQYF
>TRBV4-2|TRBJ2-2
CASSQGATNTGELFF
>TRBV7-8|TRBJ2-3
CASSYTGHPDTQYF
>TRBV7-9|TRBJ2-1
CASSTGTGRLNEQFF
>TRBV28|TRBJ1-5
CASNQVGVPQNQPQHF
>TRBV2|TRBJ2-7
CASSQTSGASYEQYF
>TRBV30|TRBJ1-4
CAWSVLRGMNEKLFF
>TRBV2|TRBJ2-5
CASSGPHSQVGEETQYF
>TRBV5-1|TRBJ2-7
CASSLLGDGDYEQYF
>TRBV6-5|TRBJ2-1
CASSDGTREQFF
>TRBV2|TRBJ1-1
CASIRTGVNTEAFF
>TRBV7-8|TRBJ1-1
CASSFSTGITEAFF
>TRBV30|TRBJ2-1
CAWSVLRGLFF
>TRBV7-3|TRBJ2-5
CASSPNWSPQETQYF
>TRBV5-1|TRBJ2-1
CASSLAGLAGVNEQFF
>TRBV2|TRBJ2-7
CASSDWRGNGEQYF
>TRBV5-1|TRBJ2-3
CASESTGGTDTQYF
>TRBV9|TRBJ2-3
CASSPSPTSTSGTQYF
>TRBV5-6|TRBJ2-7
CASSLSLRNEQYF
>TRBV6-4|TRBJ2-1
CASRRQAGSYNEQFF
>TRBV7-9|TRBJ2-2
CASSRAGGRTGELFF
>TRBV5-6|TRBJ1-2
CASSPGTGYGYTF
>TRBV19|TRBJ2-7
CASSLIPGQGAYEQYF
>TRBV19|TRBJ2-7
CASSNRDGSYEQYF
>TRBV20-1|TRBJ2-1
CSAPRGNEQFF
>TRBV4-2|TRBJ2-7
CASSQDRTSGFHEQYF
>TRBV28|TRBJ1-4
CASSLPGTGYEKLFF
>TRBV5-1|TRBJ2-1
CASSIAPTNEQFF
>TRBV2|TRBJ1-3
CASSGQGNTIYF
>TRBV7-8|TRBJ1-3
CASSLDYNSGNTIYF
>TRBV28|TRBJ2-3
CASSYAARDTQYF
>TRBV11-2|TRBJ2-7
CASSPEAGVSYEQYF
>TRBV29-1|TRBJ2-1
CSVDRGAYNEQFF
>TRBV27|TRBJ2-2
CASSPRREGAGELFF
>TRBV29-1|TRBJ2-5
CSVGGLAGQETQYF
>TRBV4-1|TRBJ2-7
CASSQASGGAWEQYF
>TRBV4-1|TRBJ2-6
CASSRGQGPISGANVLTF
>TRBV5-6|TRBJ2-3
CASSLRGGTDTQYF